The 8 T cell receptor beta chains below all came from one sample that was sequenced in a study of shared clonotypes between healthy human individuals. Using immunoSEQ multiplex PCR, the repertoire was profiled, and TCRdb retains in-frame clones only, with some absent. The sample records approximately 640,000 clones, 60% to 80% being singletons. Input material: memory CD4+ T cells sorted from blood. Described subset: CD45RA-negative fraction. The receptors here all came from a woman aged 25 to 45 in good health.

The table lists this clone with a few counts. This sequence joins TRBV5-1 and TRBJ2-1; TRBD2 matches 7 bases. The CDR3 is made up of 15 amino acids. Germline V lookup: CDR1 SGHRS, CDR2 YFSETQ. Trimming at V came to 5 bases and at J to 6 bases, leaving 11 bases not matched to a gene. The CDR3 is CASSQGLELSNEQFF. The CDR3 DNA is TGCGCCAGCAGTCAAGGACTAGAGCTGTCCAATGAGCAGTTCTTC.

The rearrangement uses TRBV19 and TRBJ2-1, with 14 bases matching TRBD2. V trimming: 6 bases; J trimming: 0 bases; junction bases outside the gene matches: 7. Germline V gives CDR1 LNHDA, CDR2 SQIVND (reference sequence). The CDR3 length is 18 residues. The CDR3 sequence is CASSEKGTSGSSYNEQFF. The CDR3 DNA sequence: TGTGCCAGTAGCGAAAAAGGGACTAGCGGGAGCTCCTACAATGAGCAGTTCTTC.

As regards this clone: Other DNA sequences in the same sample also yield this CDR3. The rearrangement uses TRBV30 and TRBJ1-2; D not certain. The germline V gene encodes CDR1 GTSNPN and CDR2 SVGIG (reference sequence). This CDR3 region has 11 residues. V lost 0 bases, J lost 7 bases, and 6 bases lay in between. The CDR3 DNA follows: TGTGCCTGGAGTGTTGGAGGTGGCTACACCTTC. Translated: CAWSVGGGYTF.

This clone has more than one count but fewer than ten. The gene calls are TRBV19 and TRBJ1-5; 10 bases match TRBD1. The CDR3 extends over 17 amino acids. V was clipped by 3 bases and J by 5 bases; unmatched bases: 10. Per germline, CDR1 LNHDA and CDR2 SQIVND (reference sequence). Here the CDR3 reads CASSITSGTGAHQPQHF. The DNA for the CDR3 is TGTGCCAGTAGTATTACCTCAGGGACAGGGGCTCATCAGCCCCAGCATTTT.

CDR3 sequence reads: CSALAGDHTDTQYF. The CDR3 DNA is TGCAGCGCACTAGCGGGGGACCACACAGATACGCAGTATTTT. The gene calls are TRBV29-1 and TRBJ2-3; 11 bases match TRBD2. Germline V gene data show CDR1 as SQVTM and CDR2 as ANQGSEA. The V and J ends lost 7 bases and 2 bases, in that order; junction bases with no gene match: 5. This CDR3 comprises 14 residues.

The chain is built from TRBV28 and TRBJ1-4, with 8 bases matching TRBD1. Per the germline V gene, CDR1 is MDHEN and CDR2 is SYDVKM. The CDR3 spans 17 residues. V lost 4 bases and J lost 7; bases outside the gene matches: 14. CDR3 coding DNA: TGTGCCAGCAGTTCTACGCCGGGACAGGTTTCGGGTGAAAAACTGTTTTTT. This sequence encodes CASSSTPGQVSGEKLFF.

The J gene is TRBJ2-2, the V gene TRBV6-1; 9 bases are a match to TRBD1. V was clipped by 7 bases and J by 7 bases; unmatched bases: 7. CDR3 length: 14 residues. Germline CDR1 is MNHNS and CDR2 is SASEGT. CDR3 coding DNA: TGTGCCAGCACTTCACAGGGGGCCGGCGGGGAGCTGTTTTTT. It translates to CASTSQGAGGELFF.

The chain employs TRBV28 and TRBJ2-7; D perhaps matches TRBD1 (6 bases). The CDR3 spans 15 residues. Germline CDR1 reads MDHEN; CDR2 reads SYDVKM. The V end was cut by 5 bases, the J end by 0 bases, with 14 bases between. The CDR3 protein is CASSPPRGSSYEQYF. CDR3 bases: TGTGCCAGCAGTCCCCCGAGGGGGAGCTCCTACGAGCAGTACTTC. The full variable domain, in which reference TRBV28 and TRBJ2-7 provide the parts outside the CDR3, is DVKVTQSSRYLVKRTGEKVFLECVQDMDHENMFWYRQDPGLGLRLIYFSYDVKMKEKGDIPEGYSVSREKKERFSLILESASTNQTSMYLCASSPPRGSSYEQYFGPGTRLTVT.